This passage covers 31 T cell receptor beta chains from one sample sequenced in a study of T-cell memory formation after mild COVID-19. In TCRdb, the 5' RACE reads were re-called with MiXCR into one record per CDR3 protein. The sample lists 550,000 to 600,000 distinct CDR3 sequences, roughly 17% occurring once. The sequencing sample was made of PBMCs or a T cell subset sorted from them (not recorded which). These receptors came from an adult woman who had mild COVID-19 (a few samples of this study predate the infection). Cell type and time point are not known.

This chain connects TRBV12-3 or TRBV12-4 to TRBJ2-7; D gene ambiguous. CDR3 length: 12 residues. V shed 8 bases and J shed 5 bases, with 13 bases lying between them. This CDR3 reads CASGKGLDEQYF. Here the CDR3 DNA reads TGTGCCAGCGGAAAGGGTTTGGACGAGCAGTACTTC.

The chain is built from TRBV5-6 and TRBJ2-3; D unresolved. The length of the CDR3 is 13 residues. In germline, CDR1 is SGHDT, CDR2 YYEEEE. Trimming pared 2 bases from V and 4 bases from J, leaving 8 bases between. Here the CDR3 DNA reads TGTGCCAGCAGCTTAGGGCGCTCAGATACGCAGTATTTT. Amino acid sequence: CASSLGRSDTQYF.

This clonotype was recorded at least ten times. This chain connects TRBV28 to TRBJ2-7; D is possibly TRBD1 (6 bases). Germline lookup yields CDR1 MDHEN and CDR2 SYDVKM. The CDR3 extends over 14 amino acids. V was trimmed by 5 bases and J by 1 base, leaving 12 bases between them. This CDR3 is CASSPMTGSYEQYF. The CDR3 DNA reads TGTGCCAGCAGTCCTATGACAGGATCCTACGAGCAGTACTTC.

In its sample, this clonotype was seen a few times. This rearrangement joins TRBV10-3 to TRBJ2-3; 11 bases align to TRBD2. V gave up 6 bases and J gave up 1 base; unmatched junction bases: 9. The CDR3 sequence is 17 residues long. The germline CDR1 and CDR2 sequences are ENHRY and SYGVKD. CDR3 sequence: CAISSGLAEGRTDTQYF. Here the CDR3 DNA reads TGTGCCATCAGCTCGGGACTAGCGGAGGGACGCACAGATACGCAGTATTTT.

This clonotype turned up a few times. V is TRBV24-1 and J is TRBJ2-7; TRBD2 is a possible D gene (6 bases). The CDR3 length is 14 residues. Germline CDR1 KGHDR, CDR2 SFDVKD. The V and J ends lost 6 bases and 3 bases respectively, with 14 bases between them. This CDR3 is CATSLGGANYEQYF. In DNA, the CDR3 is TGTGCCACCAGTTTGGGGGGAGCGAACTACGAGCAGTACTTC.

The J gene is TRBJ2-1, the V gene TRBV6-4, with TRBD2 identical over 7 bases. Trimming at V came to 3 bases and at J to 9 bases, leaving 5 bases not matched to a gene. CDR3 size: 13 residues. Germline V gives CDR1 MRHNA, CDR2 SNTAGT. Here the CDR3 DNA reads TGTGCCAGCAGTGATTCGGGGGAGGGTGAGCAGTTCTTC. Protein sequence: CASSDSGEGEQFF.

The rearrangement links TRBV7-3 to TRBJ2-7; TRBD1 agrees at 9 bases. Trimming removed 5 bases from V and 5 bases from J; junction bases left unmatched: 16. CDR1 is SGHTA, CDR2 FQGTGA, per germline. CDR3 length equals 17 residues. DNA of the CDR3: TGTGCCAGCAGCCCGATTTCTGGGACAGGGTACCCCGACGAGCAGTACTTC. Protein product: CASSPISGTGYPDEQYF. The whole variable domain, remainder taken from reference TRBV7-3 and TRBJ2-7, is GAGVSQTPSNKVTEKGKYVELRCDPISGHTALYWYRQSLGQGPEFLIYFQGTGAADDSGLPNDRFFAVRPEGSVSTLKIQRTERGDSAVYLCASSPISGTGYPDEQYFGPGTRLTVT.

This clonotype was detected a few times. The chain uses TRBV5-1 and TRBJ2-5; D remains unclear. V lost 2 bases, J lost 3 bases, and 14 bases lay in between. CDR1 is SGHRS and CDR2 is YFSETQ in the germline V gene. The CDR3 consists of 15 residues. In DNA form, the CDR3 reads TGCGCCAGCAGCTTCGGACCGAGAGATGAAGAGACCCAGTACTTC. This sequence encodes CASSFGPRDEETQYF.

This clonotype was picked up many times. The CDR3 nucleotides are TGCAGTGCTAGACATTTGTGGAACACTGAAGCTTTCTTT. Its translation is CSARHLWNTEAFF. V gene TRBV20-1 combines with J gene TRBJ1-1; D uncertain. The CDR3 extends over 13 amino acids. CDR1 and CDR2 from the germline V gene are DFQATT and SNEGSKA (reference sequence). V was trimmed by 2 bases and J by 1 base, leaving 8 bases between them.

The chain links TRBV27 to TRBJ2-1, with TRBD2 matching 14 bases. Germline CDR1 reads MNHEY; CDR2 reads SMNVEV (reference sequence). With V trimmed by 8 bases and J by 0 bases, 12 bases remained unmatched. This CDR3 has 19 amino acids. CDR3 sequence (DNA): TGTGCCAGCTGGGCCCGGACTAGCGGGGGGTTCAGCTCCTACAATGAGCAGTTCTTC. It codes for CASWARTSGGFSSYNEQFF.

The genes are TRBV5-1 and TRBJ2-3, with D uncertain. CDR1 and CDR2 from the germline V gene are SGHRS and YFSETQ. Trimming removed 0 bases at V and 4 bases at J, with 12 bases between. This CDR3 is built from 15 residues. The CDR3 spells CASSLGPTAADTQYF. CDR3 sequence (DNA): TGCGCCAGCAGCTTGGGCCCTACAGCCGCAGATACGCAGTATTTT.

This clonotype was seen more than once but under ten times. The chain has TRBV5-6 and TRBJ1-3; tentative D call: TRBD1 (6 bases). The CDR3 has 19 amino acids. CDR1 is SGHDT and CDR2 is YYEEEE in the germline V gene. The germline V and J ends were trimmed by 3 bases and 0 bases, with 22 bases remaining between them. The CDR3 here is CASSSGGTGTSNSGNTIYF. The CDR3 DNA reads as TGTGCCAGCAGCTCGGGGGGCACAGGGACTTCGAACTCTGGAAACACCATATATTTT.

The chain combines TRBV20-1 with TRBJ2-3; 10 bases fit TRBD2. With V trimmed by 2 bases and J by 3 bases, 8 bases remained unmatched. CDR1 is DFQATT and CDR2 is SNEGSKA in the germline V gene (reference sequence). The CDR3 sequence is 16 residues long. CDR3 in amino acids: CSARLAGDRETDTQYF. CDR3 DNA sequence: TGCAGTGCTAGACTAGCGGGAGATCGAGAAACAGATACGCAGTATTTT.

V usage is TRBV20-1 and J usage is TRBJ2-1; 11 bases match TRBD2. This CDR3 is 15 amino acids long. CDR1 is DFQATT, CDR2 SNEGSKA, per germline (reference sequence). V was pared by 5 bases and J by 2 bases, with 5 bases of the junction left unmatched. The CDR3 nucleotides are TGCAGTGCTGAAGAGACTAGCGGGGCCTACAATGAGCAGTTCTTC. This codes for CSAEETSGAYNEQFF.

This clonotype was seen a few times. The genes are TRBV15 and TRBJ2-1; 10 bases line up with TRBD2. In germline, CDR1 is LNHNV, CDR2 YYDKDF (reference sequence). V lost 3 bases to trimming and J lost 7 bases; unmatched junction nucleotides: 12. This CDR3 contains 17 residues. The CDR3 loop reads CATSSLASGRGWNEQFF. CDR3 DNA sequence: TGTGCCACCAGCAGCCTAGCTAGCGGGAGAGGCTGGAATGAGCAGTTCTTC.

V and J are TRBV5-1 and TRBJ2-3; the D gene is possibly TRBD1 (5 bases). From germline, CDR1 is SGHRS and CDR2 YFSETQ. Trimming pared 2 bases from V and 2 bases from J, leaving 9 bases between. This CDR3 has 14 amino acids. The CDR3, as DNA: TGCGCCAGCAGCTTCGGACACGACACAGATACGCAGTATTTT. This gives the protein CASSFGHDTDTQYF.

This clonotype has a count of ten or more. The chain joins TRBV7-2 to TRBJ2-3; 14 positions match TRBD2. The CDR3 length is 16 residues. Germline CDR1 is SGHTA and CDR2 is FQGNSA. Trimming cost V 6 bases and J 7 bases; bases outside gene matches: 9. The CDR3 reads CASRKPGLAGVNTQYF. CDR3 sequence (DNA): TGTGCCAGCAGAAAGCCGGGACTAGCGGGAGTGAATACGCAGTATTTT.

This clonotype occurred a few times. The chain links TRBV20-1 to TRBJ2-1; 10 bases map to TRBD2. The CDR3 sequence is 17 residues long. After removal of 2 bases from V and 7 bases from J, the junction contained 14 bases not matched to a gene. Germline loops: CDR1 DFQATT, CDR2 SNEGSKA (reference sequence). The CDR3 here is CSARPSGRASVANEQFF. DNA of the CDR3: TGCAGTGCTAGACCAAGCGGGAGGGCCTCAGTGGCTAATGAGCAGTTCTTC.

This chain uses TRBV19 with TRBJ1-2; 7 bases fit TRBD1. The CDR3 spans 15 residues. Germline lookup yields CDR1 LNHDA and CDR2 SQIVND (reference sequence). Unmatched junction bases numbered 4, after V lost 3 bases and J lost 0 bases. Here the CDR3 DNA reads TGTGCCAGTAGTATCCGGACAGGATCTAACTATGGCTACACCTTC. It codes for CASSIRTGSNYGYTF. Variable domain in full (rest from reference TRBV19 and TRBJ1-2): DGGITQSPKYLFRKEGQNVTLSCEQNLNHDAMYWYRQDPGQGLRLIYYSQIVNDFQKGDIAEGYSVSREKKESFPLTVTSAQKNPTAFYLCASSIRTGSNYGYTFGSGTRLTVV.

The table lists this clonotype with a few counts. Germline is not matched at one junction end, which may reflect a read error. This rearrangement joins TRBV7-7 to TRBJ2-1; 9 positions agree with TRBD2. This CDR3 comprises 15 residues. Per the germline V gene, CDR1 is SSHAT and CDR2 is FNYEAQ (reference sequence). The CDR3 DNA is TGTGCTAGCAGCAAGCGAGCGGGAGGTTTTAATGAGCAGTTCTTC. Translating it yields CASSKRAGGFNEQFF.

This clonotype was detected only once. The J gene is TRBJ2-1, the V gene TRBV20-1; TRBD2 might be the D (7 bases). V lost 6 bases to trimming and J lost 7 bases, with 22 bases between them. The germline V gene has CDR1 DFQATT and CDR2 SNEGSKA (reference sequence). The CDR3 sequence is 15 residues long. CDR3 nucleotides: TGCAGTGCCAAAGCCGGGGGGCCGGCCTTAAATGAGCAGTTCTTC. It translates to CSAKAGGPALNEQFF.

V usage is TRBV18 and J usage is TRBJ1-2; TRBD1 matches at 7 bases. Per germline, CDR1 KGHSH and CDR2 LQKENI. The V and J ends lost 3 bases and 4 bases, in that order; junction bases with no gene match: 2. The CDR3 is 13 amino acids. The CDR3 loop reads CASSPDRTYGYTF. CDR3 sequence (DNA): TGTGCCAGCTCACCGGACAGGACCTATGGCTACACCTTC. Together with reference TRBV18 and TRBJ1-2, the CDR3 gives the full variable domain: NAGVMQNPRHLVRRRGQEARLRCSPMKGHSHVYWYRQLPEEGLKFMVYLQKENIIDESGMPKERFSAEFPKEGPSILRIQQVVRGDSAAYFCASSPDRTYGYTFGSGTRLTVV.

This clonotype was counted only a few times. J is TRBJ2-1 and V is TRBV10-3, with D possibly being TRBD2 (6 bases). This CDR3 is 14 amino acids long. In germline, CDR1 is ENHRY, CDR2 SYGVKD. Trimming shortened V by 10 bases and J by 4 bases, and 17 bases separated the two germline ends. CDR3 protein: CATTWSAGYNEQFF. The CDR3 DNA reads TGTGCCACCACTTGGTCGGCGGGATACAATGAGCAGTTCTTC.

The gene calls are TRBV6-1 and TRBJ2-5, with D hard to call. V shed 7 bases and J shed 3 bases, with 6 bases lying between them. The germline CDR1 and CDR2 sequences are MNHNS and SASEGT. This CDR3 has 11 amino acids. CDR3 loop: CASTLKETQYF. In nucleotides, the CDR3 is TGTGCCAGCACCTTGAAAGAGACCCAGTACTTC.

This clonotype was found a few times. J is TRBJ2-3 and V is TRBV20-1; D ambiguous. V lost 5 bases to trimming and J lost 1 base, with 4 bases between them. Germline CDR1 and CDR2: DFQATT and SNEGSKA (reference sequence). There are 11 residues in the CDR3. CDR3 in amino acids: CSAGRTDTQYF. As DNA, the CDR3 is TGCAGTGCTGGTCGCACAGATACGCAGTATTTT.

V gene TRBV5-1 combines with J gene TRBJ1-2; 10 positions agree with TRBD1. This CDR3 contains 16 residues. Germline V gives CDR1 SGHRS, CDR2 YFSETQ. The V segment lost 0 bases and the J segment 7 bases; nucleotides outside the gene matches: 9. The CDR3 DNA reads TGCGCCAGCAGCTTGGACATTCCGGGACAGGGGTCTGGCTACACCTTC. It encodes CASSLDIPGQGSGYTF.

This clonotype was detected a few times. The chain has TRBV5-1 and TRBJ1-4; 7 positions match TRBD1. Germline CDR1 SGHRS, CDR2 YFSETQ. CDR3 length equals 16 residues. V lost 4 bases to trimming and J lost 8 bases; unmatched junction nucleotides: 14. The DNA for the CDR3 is TGCGCCAGCAGCCTCCTCCCCCGGGACAGTCGGGAAAAACTGTTTTTT. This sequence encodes CASSLLPRDSREKLFF.

CDR3: CASSQLGQREQYF. The CDR3 coding sequence is TGTGCCAGCAGCCAACTAGGACAGCGCGAGCAGTACTTC. The rearrangement uses TRBV4-2 and TRBJ2-7, with a weak D call TRBD1 (6 bases). The germline V gene encodes CDR1 LGHNA and CDR2 YNFKEQ. The CDR3 consists of 13 residues. Trimming left V 2 bases short and J 6 bases short, with 11 bases between.

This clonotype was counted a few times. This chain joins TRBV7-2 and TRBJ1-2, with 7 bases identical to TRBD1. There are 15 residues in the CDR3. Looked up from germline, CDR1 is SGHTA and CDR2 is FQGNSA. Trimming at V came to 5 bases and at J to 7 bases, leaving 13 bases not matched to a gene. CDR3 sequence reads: CASSARQGRITGYTF. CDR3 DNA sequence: TGTGCCAGCAGCGCCCGACAGGGACGGATTACTGGCTACACCTTC. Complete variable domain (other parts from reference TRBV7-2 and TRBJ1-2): GAGVSQSPSNKVTEKGKDVELRCDPISGHTALYWYRQSLGQGLEFLIYFQGNSAPDKSGLPSDRFSAERTGGSVSTLTIQRTQQEDSAVYLCASSARQGRITGYTFGSGTRLTVV.

This CDR3 reads CASSISWTTYEQYF. The CDR3 bases are TGTGCCAGTAGTATTTCTTGGACTACCTACGAGCAGTACTTC. The chain joins TRBV19 to TRBJ2-7; weak D call: TRBD2 (6 bases). From germline, CDR1 is LNHDA and CDR2 SQIVND (reference sequence). Trimming cost V 3 bases and J 2 bases, with 11 bases left between them. The CDR3 totals 14 residues.

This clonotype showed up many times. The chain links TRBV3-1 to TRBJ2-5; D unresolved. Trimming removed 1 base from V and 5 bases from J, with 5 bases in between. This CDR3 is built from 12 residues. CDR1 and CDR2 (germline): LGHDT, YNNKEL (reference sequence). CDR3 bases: TGTGCCAGCAGCCAAGTTAGGGAGACCCAGTACTTC. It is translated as CASSQVRETQYF.